The T cell receptor (beta chain) described here comes from a study of cytomegalovirus exposure and HLA in healthy donors. The wider study: Early released data had tens of millions of unique TCRs, all coming from HLA-typed donors. Regarding the study as a whole: Researchers catalogued roughly 150 TCR beta chains as cytomegalovirus-associated.

Primers for the PCR totalled 60 Vbeta and 13 Jbeta. The protocol was immunoSEQ multiplex PCR, while the TCRdb copy is restricted to in-frame clones and leaves out a portion. The data contain fewer than 200,000 clones, approximately 82% of them singletons. A single count supports this clone. Antigen specificity is unknown. V lost 10 bases, J lost 0 bases, and 14 bases lay in between. CDR1 is SNHLY and CDR2 is FYNNEI in the germline V gene. This CDR3 spans 14 amino acids. The clonotype originates from a man aged 40-50 years in good health and CMV-seropositive. The material sequenced was PBMCs. The rearrangement joins TRBV2 to TRBJ2-3; no clear D gene. The CDR3 DNA reads TGTGCCAATCGCCAGAGGCTTAGCACAGATACGCAGTATTTT. It encodes CANRQRLSTDTQYF.